These 24 T cell receptor beta chains originate from one sample sequenced in a study of blood T cell repertoires in COVID-19. Sequencing used immunoSEQ multiplex PCR; TCRdb keeps in-frame clones, though not all of them. The table has around 250,000 clones, 88% seen once. The specimen was peripheral blood. These receptors were obtained from a human donor in a cohort sampled during active COVID-19.

The rearrangement uses TRBV7-6 and TRBJ1-3; 8 bases are shared with TRBD1. J gave up 4 bases and V 5 bases, and 13 bases lay outside the gene matches. CDR3 size: 17 residues. CDR1 is SGHVS, CDR2 FNYEAQ, per germline. The CDR3: CASSLQTQGARGNTIYF. Written as DNA, the CDR3 is TGTGCCAGCAGCCTTCAAACGCAGGGGGCGCGGGGAAACACCATATATTTT.

The chain couples TRBV25-1 to TRBJ1-1; 10 nucleotides match TRBD1. The CDR3 totals 14 residues. The germline CDR1 and CDR2 sequences are MGHDK and SYGVNS. The V and J ends lost 5 bases and 3 bases, in that order; junction bases with no gene match: 3. CDR3 amino acids: CASSSGTGDTEAFF. The CDR3, as DNA: TGTGCCAGCAGTTCCGGGACAGGGGACACTGAAGCTTTCTTT.

This clone has just one count. The chain carries TRBV9 and TRBJ2-5, with 7 bases matching TRBD1. Germline V gene data show CDR1 as SGDLS and CDR2 as YYNGEE. The CDR3 length is 16 residues. Germline trimming cut 4 bases from V and 2 bases from J; bases unmatched to any gene: 11. In nucleotides, the CDR3 is TGTGCCAGCAGCCCTACCGGACAGGTCCGACAAGAGACCCAGTACTTC. Encoded protein: CASSPTGQVRQETQYF.

The rearrangement links TRBV5-1 to TRBJ1-2, with 9 bases fitting TRBD1. The J segment lost 4 bases and the V segment lost 4 bases, leaving 8 bases of the junction unmatched. Germline values: CDR1 SGHRS, CDR2 YFSETQ. The CDR3 consists of 15 residues. CDR3 DNA sequence: TGCGCCAGCAGCCTATCGGGACAGGGTTTCTATGGCTACACCTTC. This codes for CASSLSGQGFYGYTF. Variable domain in full (rest from reference TRBV5-1 and TRBJ1-2): KAGVTQTPRYLIKTRGQQVTLSCSPISGHRSVSWYQQTPGQGLQFLFEYFSETQRNKGNFPGRFSGRQFSNSRSEMNVSTLELGDSALYLCASSLSGQGFYGYTFGSGTRLTVV.

V is TRBV3-1 (or the pseudogene TRBV3-2) and J is TRBJ1-6; no definite D call. There are 11 residues in the CDR3. Germline CDR1 is LGHDT and CDR2 is YNNKEL (reference sequence). With 11 bases removed from V and 12 bases from J, the gap between germline ends came to 14 bases. The CDR3 sequence is CACTNGGPLHF. CDR3 DNA: TGTGCCTGCACTAACGGCGGACCCCTCCACTTT.

This clone was seen only once. The chain joins TRBV19 to TRBJ2-7; 7 nucleotides align to TRBD1. The CDR3 runs 14 residues. Germline trimming cut 6 bases from V and 2 bases from J; bases unmatched to any gene: 7. Germline CDR1 is LNHDA and CDR2 is SQIVND (reference sequence). CDR3 DNA sequence: TGTGCCAGTAGACTTTGGGACAGCACCTACGAGCAGTACTTC. Amino acids: CASRLWDSTYEQYF.

The rearrangement links TRBV7-3 to TRBJ2-5, with 14 bases lining up with TRBD2. The CDR3 spans 16 residues. From germline, CDR1 is SGHTA and CDR2 FQGTGA. The junction had 4 bases not matched to a gene; V was cut back by 5 bases and J by 2 bases. CDR3 loop: CASSIGLAGGQETQYF. CDR3 in DNA: TGTGCCAGCAGCATAGGACTAGCGGGAGGTCAAGAGACCCAGTACTTC.

The gene calls are TRBV5-1 and TRBJ2-7, with a weak D call TRBD2 (5 bases). V was cut by 1 base and J by 7 bases, with 12 bases left in between. Germline values: CDR1 SGHRS, CDR2 YFSETQ. CDR3 size: 13 residues. In DNA form, the CDR3 reads TGCGCCAGCAGCTTGTTAGGTGGGAGTGAGCAGTACTTC. Residues: CASSLLGGSEQYF.

This chain uses TRBV7-9 with TRBJ1-2; the match to TRBD1 covers 7 bases. The V and J ends lost 7 bases and 0 bases, in that order; junction bases with no gene match: 11. The V gene's germline CDR1 is SEHNR and CDR2 FQNEAQ (reference sequence). The CDR3 sequence is 16 residues long. CDR3 nucleotide sequence: TGTGCCAGCATCGACCTCCGACAGGGAGCTAACTATGGCTACACCTTC. Amino acid sequence: CASIDLRQGANYGYTF.

J is TRBJ1-5 and V is TRBV6-1; 8 nucleotides line up with TRBD1. Germline CDR1 is MNHNS and CDR2 is SASEGT. V lost 4 bases, J lost 4 bases, and 9 bases stayed unmatched. The CDR3 extends over 16 amino acids. CDR3 loop: CASSVRPGQVNQPQHF. The CDR3 nucleotides are TGTGCCAGCAGTGTACGGCCGGGACAGGTGAATCAGCCCCAGCATTTT.

The chain recombines TRBV9 with TRBJ2-7; D is possibly TRBD1 (6 bases). V lost 3 bases to trimming and J lost 3 bases, with 19 bases between them. The CDR3 consists of 16 residues. Germline V gene data show CDR1 as SGDLS and CDR2 as YYNGEE. The CDR3 sequence is CASSEGLQGIDYEQYF. DNA for the CDR3: TGTGCCAGCAGCGAGGGGTTACAGGGAATCGACTACGAGCAGTACTTC.

V gene TRBV19 combines with J gene TRBJ2-5; TRBD1 agrees at 8 bases. The CDR3 spans 14 residues. J gave up 5 bases and V 11 bases, and 13 bases lay outside the gene matches. Germline V gives CDR1 LNHDA, CDR2 SQIVND (reference sequence). The CDR3 reads CAELGRGPLETQYF. In DNA, the CDR3 is TGTGCCGAACTGGGCAGGGGGCCGTTGGAGACCCAGTACTTC.

The V and J genes are TRBV2 and TRBJ2-3; the match to TRBD1 covers 8 bases. With V trimmed by 6 bases and J by 0 bases, 8 bases remained unmatched. Germline loops: CDR1 SNHLY, CDR2 FYNNEI. This CDR3 has 16 residues. The CDR3 sequence: CASSGWTGSSTDTQYF. The CDR3 DNA is TGTGCCAGCAGCGGATGGACAGGGTCTAGCACAGATACGCAGTATTTT. Complete variable domain (other parts from reference TRBV2 and TRBJ2-3): EPEVTQTPSHQVTQMGQEVILRCVPISNHLYFYWYRQILGQKVEFLVSFYNNEISEKSEIFDDQFSVERPDGSNFTLKIRSTKLEDSAMYFCASSGWTGSSTDTQYFGPGTRLTVL.

V gene TRBV29-1 combines with J gene TRBJ2-1; 8 bases are shared with TRBD2. Trimming cost V 7 bases and J 0 bases; bases outside gene matches: 11. The germline CDR1 and CDR2 sequences are SQVTM and ANQGSEA. There are 16 residues in the CDR3. The CDR3: CSATGGGLSSYNEQFF. As DNA, the CDR3 is TGCAGCGCCACGGGGGGGGGATTAAGCTCCTACAATGAGCAGTTCTTC.

V is TRBV5-1 and J is TRBJ2-7; possibly TRBD1 for D (6 bases). The V gene's germline CDR1 is SGHRS and CDR2 YFSETQ. The germline V and J ends were trimmed by 1 base and 4 bases, with 12 bases remaining between them. The CDR3 covers 14 residues. The CDR3 spells CASSLLQGTYEQYF. CDR3 bases: TGCGCCAGCAGCTTGTTACAGGGCACGTACGAGCAGTACTTC.

The gene calls are TRBV18 and TRBJ2-7; D gene uncertain. Trimming removed 3 bases from V and 0 bases from J, with 9 bases in between. This CDR3 has 14 residues. Germline lookup yields CDR1 KGHSH and CDR2 LQKENI. CDR3 in DNA: TGTGCCAGCTCACCTCTTCCTAGCTCCTACGAGCAGTACTTC. Protein: CASSPLPSSYEQYF.

The V call is TRBV30, the J call TRBJ1-4, with 7 bases aligning to TRBD1. This CDR3 comprises 14 residues. Per the germline V gene, CDR1 is GTSNPN and CDR2 is SVGIG (reference sequence). J gave up 5 bases and V 5 bases, and 8 bases lay outside the gene matches. The CDR3 nucleotides read TGTGCCTGGGGATGGACAGGAAGGAATGAAAAACTGTTTTTT. Translated: CAWGWTGRNEKLFF. Full variable domain (rest looked up from reference TRBV30 and TRBJ1-4): SQTIHQWPATLVQPVGSPLSLECTVEGTSNPNLYWYRQAAGRGLQLLFYSVGIGQISSEVPQNLSASRPQDRQFILSSKKLLLSDSGFYLCAWGWTGRNEKLFFGSGTQLSVL.

This clone was recorded once. The chain employs TRBV28 and TRBJ1-1, with a tentative D call TRBD1 (5 bases). Deletions cut 6 bases from V and 8 bases from J, with 13 bases between. The length of the CDR3 is 12 residues. Per the germline V gene, CDR1 is MDHEN and CDR2 is SYDVKM. The CDR3 coding sequence is TGTGCCAGCAGACGGATAAAGGGGGAAGCTTTCTTT. This gives the protein CASRRIKGEAFF.

The gene calls are TRBV7-9 and TRBJ2-3; D unclear. CDR3 length: 13 residues. V lost 1 base and J 3 bases, leaving 5 bases between the germline ends. Germline V gives CDR1 SEHNR, CDR2 FQNEAQ (reference sequence). In DNA form, the CDR3 reads TGTGCCAGCAGCTTAGGTTCAACAGATACGCAGTATTTT. Translating it yields CASSLGSTDTQYF.

The V call is TRBV24-1, the J call TRBJ1-5; D gene ambiguous. Trimming pared 4 bases from V and 7 bases from J, leaving 13 bases between. This CDR3 has 14 residues. Germline V gives CDR1 KGHDR, CDR2 SFDVKD. The CDR3 sequence is CATSDPPEHQPQHF. The CDR3, as DNA: TGTGCCACCAGTGACCCCCCGGAGCACCAGCCCCAGCATTTT.

The gene calls are TRBV9 and TRBJ2-7; D is ambiguous. The germline V gene encodes CDR1 SGDLS and CDR2 YYNGEE. This CDR3 has 15 amino acids. V lost 0 bases and J 0 bases, leaving 10 bases between the germline ends. As DNA, the CDR3 is TGTGCCAGCAGCGTAGCTTTTGGCAGCTCCTACGAGCAGTACTTC. Its translation is CASSVAFGSSYEQYF.

This chain joins TRBV7-2 and TRBJ2-3, with 7 bases lining up with TRBD1. Germline V gene data show CDR1 as SGHTA and CDR2 as FQGNSA. The length of the CDR3 is 16 residues. Trimming at V came to 3 bases and at J to 2 bases, leaving 8 bases not matched to a gene. The CDR3 nucleotides read TGTGCCAGCAGCTTCGAGGGGGCCTTCCCCACAGATACGCAGTATTTT. Translated, it gives CASSFEGAFPTDTQYF.

There are a few counts of this clone. The CDR3, as DNA: TGTGCCAGCAGCTTGGCGCGGGACGAGGGGTTCTTC. Its protein product is CASSLARDEGFF. J is TRBJ2-1 and V is TRBV5-6; D might be TRBD2 (6 bases). This CDR3 has 12 amino acids. V lost 0 bases and J lost 15, with 13 bases in between. The V gene's germline CDR1 is SGHDT and CDR2 YYEEEE.

The CDR3 coding sequence is TGTGCCTGGAACCAGAGGGACAGGGCCAGGTCACCCCTCCACTTT. Residues: CAWNQRDRARSPLHF. V is TRBV30 and J is TRBJ1-6; 9 bases align to TRBD1. Germline CDR1 is GTSNPN and CDR2 is SVGIG (reference sequence). The CDR3 spans 15 residues. Unmatched junction bases numbered 11, after V lost 4 bases and J lost 10 bases.